This TCR beta chain was documented in a study of T cell repertoires in cytomegalovirus infection. Via MiXCR, TCRdb re-called the reads, giving one row per CDR3 protein. The sample shows around 43,000 distinct CDR3 sequences, 20% to 25% of them seen only once. V lost 5 bases and J 3 bases, leaving 11 bases between the germline ends. The CDR3 extends over 15 amino acids. The germline V gene has CDR1 SGHVS and CDR2 FQNEAQ. To note about this clonotype: Its specificity is not known.

The sequenced sample consisted of PBMCs, sequenced either directly or after in vitro stimulation (not recorded which). The sequence was obtained from a human donor in good health (CMV status not recorded). Some clones in this sample may be carry-over from other donors' samples. The genes are TRBV7-8 and TRBJ2-6; possibly TRBD1 or TRBD2 for D (5 bases each). The CDR3 region has the DNA TGTGCCAGCAGCATCCGGGGCGGTGGGGCCAACGTCCTGACTTTC. Encoded protein: CASSIRGGGANVLTF.